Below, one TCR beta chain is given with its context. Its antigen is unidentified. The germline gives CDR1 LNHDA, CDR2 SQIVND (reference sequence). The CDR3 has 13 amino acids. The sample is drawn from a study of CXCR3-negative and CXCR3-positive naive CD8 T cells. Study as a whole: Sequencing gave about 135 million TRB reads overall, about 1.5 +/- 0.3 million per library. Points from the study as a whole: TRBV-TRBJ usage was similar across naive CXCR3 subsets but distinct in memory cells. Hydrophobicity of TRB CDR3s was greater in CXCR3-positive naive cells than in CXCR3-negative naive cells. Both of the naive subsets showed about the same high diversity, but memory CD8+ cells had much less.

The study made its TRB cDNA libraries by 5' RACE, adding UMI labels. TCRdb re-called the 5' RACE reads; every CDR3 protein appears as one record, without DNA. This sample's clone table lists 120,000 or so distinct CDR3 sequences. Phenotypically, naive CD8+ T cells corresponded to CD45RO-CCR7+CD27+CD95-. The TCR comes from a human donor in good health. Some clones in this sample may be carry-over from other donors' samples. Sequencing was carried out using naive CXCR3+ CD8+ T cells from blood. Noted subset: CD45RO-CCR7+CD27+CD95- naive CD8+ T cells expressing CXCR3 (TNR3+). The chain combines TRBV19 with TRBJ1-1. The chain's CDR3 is CASTYGMNTEAFF.